This T cell receptor (beta chain) stems from a study of sequential checkpoint blockade in melanoma. Study in general: Randomization was 1:1 between first-line nivolumab→ipilimumab and ipilimumab→nivolumab. Maintenance nivolumab came after either treatment sequence.

The CDR3 runs 13 residues. Clones were read by immunoSEQ multiplex PCR, and TCRdb kept only the in-frame ones, dropping some. The data contain about 37,000 clones, roughly four fifths of them singletons. Treatment of the sample: randomized to nivolumab then ipilimumab (arm A) or the reverse (arm B). None of the patients previously received DNA-damaging chemotherapy. From thawed PBMCs, live CD3+CD8+ cells negative for CD19 and CD56 were sorted. This receptor was taken from a human donor with melanoma. The sequences come from CD8+ T cells sorted from blood (inferred from file names), collected from a patient given nivolumab and ipilimumab in sequence. The chain links TRBV21-1 to TRBJ1-2. TRBV21-1 constitutes a pseudogene. CDR3 loop: CASSFFGGFGYTF. The CDR3 DNA reads TGTGCCAGCAGCTTTTTCGGGGGTTTTGGCTACACCTTC.